This TCR beta chain was captured in a study of blood T cell repertoires in COVID-19. Study-level information: Whether acute or convalescent, the COVID-19 samples came from the United States, Italy and Spain.

In the original workflow: How many nucleated cells were present was estimated from reference gene primer amplification. The assay was immunoSEQ multiplex PCR, and TCRdb's table has in-frame clones only and misses some. The V and J calls and the clone size are those of that table, but D and trimming were determined from the DNA. In the table there are 70,000 to 85,000 clones, roughly 78% of which are singletons. The CDR3 has 12 residues. V shed 6 bases and J 10 bases; nucleotides not matched to a gene: 9. The germline gives CDR1 MDHEN, CDR2 SYDVKM. The sequencing sample was made of peripheral blood. This chain links TRBV28 with TRBJ2-7; TRBD2 matches at 7 bases. This clonotype originated in a man in his sixties with acute or convalescent COVID-19. The chain's CDR3 is CASRSTSFNQYF. In DNA form, the CDR3 reads TGTGCCAGCAGGTCGACTAGCTTTAATCAGTACTTC.